Presented here are 13 T cell receptor beta chains from one specimen sequenced in a study of technical replicates of blood from several donors. Sequencing was performed with immunoSEQ multiplex PCR; in TCRdb, only in-frame clones are kept and a portion is missing. The sample shows roughly 72,000 clones, around 90% of them seen only once. The sequenced sample consisted of T cells isolated from PBMCs. These TCRs come from a human donor in good health.

The chain carries TRBV4-3 and TRBJ2-7, with 10 bases lining up with TRBD2. The ends lost 1 base at V and 4 bases at J; junction bases unmatched: 4. Germline CDR1 is LGHNA and CDR2 is YSLEER. This CDR3 region has 15 residues. The chain's CDR3 is CASSQVGTSVYEQYF. The CDR3 DNA sequence: TGCGCCAGCAGCCAAGTGGGGACTAGCGTATACGAGCAGTACTTC.

The rearrangement uses TRBV27 and TRBJ2-5; 11 positions match TRBD2. CDR1 MNHEY and CDR2 SMNVEV come from the germline V gene (reference sequence). Germline trimming cut 3 bases from V and 1 base from J; bases unmatched to any gene: 4. This CDR3 has 16 residues. The CDR3 region is CASSFLAGGFQETQYF. In DNA, the CDR3 is TGTGCCAGCAGTTTCTTAGCGGGAGGGTTCCAAGAGACCCAGTACTTC.

The genes are TRBV5-1 and TRBJ2-7; no clear D. This CDR3 has 14 residues. Trimming took off 2 bases at V and 2 bases at J, with 11 bases between the two ends. Per germline, CDR1 SGHRS and CDR2 YFSETQ. The CDR3 nucleotides read TGCGCCAGCAGCTTCTCGACGGAGACCTACGAGCAGTACTTC. Its protein product is CASSFSTETYEQYF.

This clone was found once. This sequence joins TRBV6-5 and TRBJ2-7; D possibly corresponds to TRBD2 (5 bases). V was shortened by 4 bases and J by 5 bases, with 12 bases between the two germline ends. This CDR3 spans 13 amino acids. Germline loops: CDR1 MNHEY, CDR2 SVGAGI. The CDR3 loop is CASSSTGFHEQYF. The CDR3 DNA is TGTGCCAGCAGTTCAACGGGGTTCCACGAGCAGTACTTC.

This chain links TRBV7-9 with TRBJ2-7; 7 bases are a match to TRBD1. With V trimmed by 6 bases and J by 1 base, 3 bases remained unmatched. The CDR3 has 13 amino acids. The germline V gene has CDR1 SEHNR and CDR2 FQNEAQ (reference sequence). The CDR3 DNA reads TGTGCCAGCAGATCGGACAGGTCCTACGAGCAGTACTTC. This translates into CASRSDRSYEQYF.

This chain uses TRBV19 with TRBJ1-5; D is perhaps TRBD1 (6 bases). The CDR3 has 15 amino acids. Germline loops: CDR1 LNHDA, CDR2 SQIVND (reference sequence). The ends were cut back, 5 bases at V and 4 bases at J, with 15 bases in the middle. CDR3 sequence: CASSSDSYLNQPQHF. CDR3 bases: TGTGCCAGTAGTTCGGACAGTTACCTGAATCAGCCCCAGCATTTT.

The chain uses TRBV19 and TRBJ1-3, with TRBD1 matching over 9 bases. V shed 5 bases and J 3 bases; nucleotides not matched to a gene: 5. Germline assignment: CDR1 LNHDA and CDR2 SQIVND (reference sequence). The CDR3 spans 15 residues. The CDR3 reads CASSEQGARGNTIYF. CDR3 DNA sequence: TGTGCCAGTAGTGAACAGGGGGCGCGTGGAAACACCATATATTTT. Using reference TRBV19 and TRBJ1-3 for the parts outside the CDR3, the full variable domain is DGGITQSPKYLFRKEGQNVTLSCEQNLNHDAMYWYRQDPGQGLRLIYYSQIVNDFQKGDIAEGYSVSREKKESFPLTVTSAQKNPTAFYLCASSEQGARGNTIYFGEGSWLTVV.

The gene calls are TRBV5-6 and TRBJ2-1, with 10 positions matching TRBD2. Unmatched junction bases numbered 8, after V lost 2 bases and J lost 9 bases. Looked up from germline, CDR1 is SGHDT and CDR2 is YYEEEE. This CDR3 spans 15 amino acids. CDR3 protein: CASSFVAGGGSEQFF. The CDR3 bases are TGTGCCAGCAGCTTTGTAGCGGGAGGAGGGAGTGAGCAGTTCTTC.

The gene calls are TRBV2 and TRBJ2-3, with TRBD2 identical over 7 bases. This CDR3 is built from 17 residues. The trim removed 0 bases at V and 3 bases at J, leaving 9 bases unmatched. Germline CDR1 SNHLY, CDR2 FYNNEI. The CDR3 DNA reads as TGTGCCAGCAGTGAAGCGGGAGGGCTTGTAAGAACAGATACGCAGTATTTT. This sequence encodes CASSEAGGLVRTDTQYF. Based on the CDR3 plus reference TRBV2 and TRBJ2-3, the full variable domain is EPEVTQTPSHQVTQMGQEVILRCVPISNHLYFYWYRQILGQKVEFLVSFYNNEISEKSEIFDDQFSVERPDGSNFTLKIRSTKLEDSAMYFCASSEAGGLVRTDTQYFGPGTRLTVL.

V and J are TRBV12-5 and TRBJ2-3; possible D gene TRBD2, 5 bases. V lost 6 bases and J 5 bases, leaving 12 bases between the germline ends. This CDR3 is 13 amino acids long. Germline V gives CDR1 LGHNT, CDR2 FRNRAP. The DNA of the CDR3 is TGTGCTAGTGGACCCGGGGATGGAGATACGCAGTATTTT. Translation: CASGPGDGDTQYF.

This clone has a single count. The J gene is TRBJ1-1, the V gene TRBV21-1; the DNA was not used to check the table's D call, TRBD1. TRBV21-1 is flagged as a pseudogene. The CDR3 extends over 17 amino acids. The CDR3 spells CASVVTGGPPVNTEAFF. The CDR3 nucleotides read TGTGCCAGCGTAGTCACAGGGGGCCCCCCTGTGAACACTGAAGCTTTCTTT.

The gene calls are TRBV7-9 and TRBJ2-1; 8 bases agree with TRBD1. The germline gives CDR1 SEHNR, CDR2 FQNEAQ (reference sequence). CDR3 size: 15 residues. Unmatched junction bases numbered 6, after V lost 4 bases and J lost 4 bases. In DNA, the CDR3 is TGTGCCAGCAGCTCTAGACAGGGGCGATACAATGAGCAGTTCTTC. Translated: CASSSRQGRYNEQFF.

This chain joins TRBV6-1 and TRBJ1-1, with D uncertain. Germline V gene data show CDR1 as MNHNS and CDR2 as SASEGT. Trimming removed 0 bases at V and 1 base at J, with 6 bases between. The CDR3 runs to 14 residues. The CDR3 sequence: CASSEAYGNTEAFF. In nucleotides, the CDR3 is TGTGCCAGCAGTGAAGCTTACGGGAACACTGAAGCTTTCTTT.